This TCR beta chain was captured by sequencing in a study of CD8 T cells in ankylosing spondylitis (dated by TCRdb to the late 2010s). About the investigation overall: T cell receptor beta repertoires were profiled in healthy donors and ankylosing spondylitis patients so that disease-linked TCR variants could be found. Peripheral blood was sampled, and synovial fluid was additionally collected from ankylosing spondylitis patients. The full study cohort was made up of about two dozen ankylosing spondylitis patients and 108 healthy donors.

The V and J ends are trimmed by 3 bases and 0 bases, leaving 11 bases between them. The germline V gene specifies ENHRY as CDR1 and SYGVKD as CDR2. The CDR3 spans 15 residues, from the cysteine through the phenylalanine. Just CDR3 DNA is preserved here, 45 bases in frame from base 1. Many counts were recorded for this clonotype. Its antigen is not yet known. The input lacks base qualities; no much larger clone sits a single base away. What the study reported, not specific to this receptor: The disease-linked clones showed a CD8+ phenotype and occurred at relatively low frequencies in peripheral blood. Significant enrichment of the disease-linked clones was reported in matched synovial fluid samples from ankylosing spondylitis patients. Blood from ankylosing spondylitis patients appeared to be characterized by a TCR beta motif composed of several highly homologous amino acid variants. Some motif variants had previously been reported in the synovial fluid and blood of reactive arthritis patients, which suggests shared mechanisms of disease initiation.

The instrument given in TCRdb is Illumina HiSeq 2500. TCR beta libraries were prepared by quantitative 5'-RACE with molecular barcodes. The source study handled its data this way. Disease-linked TCR variants were identified with a new computational method built on a probabilistic model of VDJ rearrangement. In TCRdb, the public reads were trimmed at Q25 with fastp and aligned with MiXCR, with productive beta chains retained. A single entry per CDR3 protein holds the most common genes and DNA from its merged rows. These V and J calls originate from TCRdb's pipeline instead of the authors' own analysis. The sample table records 150,000 to 200,000 distinct CDR3 sequences; under 14% of these occur just once. The ten largest clones capture 25% to 35% of the sample.

The clonotype originates from a male donor with ankylosing spondylitis or in good health (not recorded which). Sequencing input: blood, either unsorted or a sorted T cell fraction (not recorded which). This sequence uses TRBV10-3 and TRBJ2-5; a confident D gene designation cannot be given. The nucleotide sequence reads TGTGCCATCAGTGATTACCGTTTCAACCAAGAGACCCAGTACTTC. Translated, it reads CAISDYRFNQETQYF.